This T cell receptor (beta chain) was captured in a study of T cell responses to AZD1222 COVID-19 vaccine. Study-level background: Both about-4-week and about-12-week second-dose recipients were combined.

V shed 5 bases, J shed 8 bases, and the junction held 9 bases outside the gene matches. Germline V gene lookup returns CDR1 SGHTA and CDR2 FQGNSA. This CDR3 is 15 amino acids long. Concerning this clone itself: What it binds is unknown.

Study-wide results and caveats: Spike-specific TCR breadth and depth both grew after two AZD1222 doses. Along spike, vaccine-associated CD4 TCRs were found throughout, with dominance at 160-218 and 743-854.

TCRdb's copy holds only in-frame clones and misses some; the assay was immunoSEQ multiplex PCR. The sample carries about 130,000 clones, less than 95% recorded once. The V call is TRBV7-2, the J call TRBJ2-1; 10 positions agree with TRBD2. The specimen comprised peripheral blood, sampled on day 0 of AZD1222 vaccination. The receptor was derived from an adult in good health. Here the CDR3 reads CASSEQRGGRDEQFF. The CDR3 DNA is TGTGCCAGCAGCGAACAGCGGGGGGGCCGGGATGAGCAGTTCTTC. The variable domain in full, with the rest retrieved from reference TRBV7-2 and TRBJ2-1, is GAGVSQSPSNKVTEKGKDVELRCDPISGHTALYWYRQSLGQGLEFLIYFQGNSAPDKSGLPSDRFSAERTGGSVSTLTIQRTQQEDSAVYLCASSEQRGGRDEQFFGPGTRLTVL.